One sample yielded the 5 T cell receptor beta chains listed below, sequenced in a study of T cells after yellow fever vaccination. TCRdb passed the 5' RACE reads through MiXCR, listing each CDR3 protein once. The repertoire consists of hundreds of thousands of distinct CDR3 sequences, with 13% occurring once and the leading ten covering over 12%. Sequenced here: PBMCs, sampled on the day of the yellow fever booster vaccination. The receptors originated from a man aged 25-40 years who received the YFV17D yellow fever vaccine.

This clonotype was seen a handful of times. The chain links TRBV6-2 or TRBV6-3 to TRBJ2-1; possibly TRBD2 for D (5 bases). The germline V gene encodes CDR1 MNHEY and CDR2 SVGEGT. V lost 4 bases to trimming and J lost 0 bases, with 19 bases between them. The CDR3 is 18 amino acids. CDR3 nucleotides: TGTGCCAGCAGTTCCCCCGCCGCGGGCTTCGACTCCTACAATGAGCAGTTCTTC. This gives the protein CASSSPAAGFDSYNEQFF.

This clonotype turned up a few times. This rearrangement joins TRBV15 to TRBJ2-3, with TRBD2 matching 8 bases. The J segment lost 7 bases and the V segment lost 5 bases, leaving 11 bases of the junction unmatched. The CDR3 runs to 15 residues. Germline CDR1 reads LNHNV; CDR2 reads YYDKDF (reference sequence). CDR3 nucleotides: TGTGCCACCAGCCCTAGCGGGTCTGGGTTTTATACGCAGTATTTT. Protein product: CATSPSGSGFYTQYF.

This clonotype was counted only a few times. The chain has TRBV28 and TRBJ1-1; D uncertain. The CDR3 is 12 residues long. Deletions cut 6 bases from V and 3 bases from J, with 8 bases between. Germline V gene data show CDR1 as MDHEN and CDR2 as SYDVKM. The CDR3 spells CASSQTYTEAFF. CDR3 DNA: TGTGCCAGCAGCCAAACCTACACTGAAGCTTTCTTT.

This clonotype turned up a few times. This sequence joins TRBV24-1 and TRBJ1-3; no clear D. CDR1 KGHDR and CDR2 SFDVKD come from the germline V gene. Trimming took off 8 bases at V and 0 bases at J, with 16 bases between the two ends. CDR3 length: 16 amino acids. Here the CDR3 DNA reads TGTGCCACCACTCTACAACGGATCTACTCTGGAAACACCATATATTTT. It specifies CATTLQRIYSGNTIYF.

The CDR3 DNA follows: TGTGCCAGCAGCCCCGGGGGCGGGGGTACCCCAGATACGCAGTATTTT. Translating gives CASSPGGGGTPDTQYF. This chain links TRBV12-3 or TRBV12-4 with TRBJ2-3; the D gene is possibly TRBD2 (7 bases). There are 16 residues in the CDR3. The V gene lost 6 bases and the J gene lost 4 bases, with 20 bases spanning the gap.